These 30 T cell receptor beta chains came from one sample sequenced in a study of OX40 agonist ivuxolimab in advanced cancers. Assay: immunoSEQ multiplex PCR; the TCRdb copy retains only in-frame clones and omits some. Of over 70,000 clones detected, 80% to 90% appear once; the ten largest clones hold approximately 11%. Sequenced material: CD4+ or CD8+ T cells sorted from blood, taken in a trial of the OX40 agonist ivuxolimab. All receptors derive from an adult with an advanced solid tumor such as melanoma, head and neck, liver or kidney cancer.

The chain has TRBV13 and TRBJ2-1; perhaps D is TRBD1 or TRBD2 (5 bases each). V lost 1 base and J 7 bases, leaving 17 bases between the germline ends. The CDR3 runs 16 residues. Germline V gene data show CDR1 as PRHDT and CDR2 as FYEKMQ (reference sequence). The CDR3 bases are TGTGCCAGCAGCTTAGCGGGGCCAAAGTTGGGGAATGAGCAGTTCTTC. Translation: CASSLAGPKLGNEQFF.

J is TRBJ2-7 and V is TRBV28, with 7 nucleotides matching TRBD2. Germline trimming cut 6 bases from V and 4 bases from J; bases unmatched to any gene: 6. Germline V gene lookup returns CDR1 MDHEN and CDR2 SYDVKM. The CDR3 consists of 13 residues. The CDR3 DNA follows: TGTGCCAGCAGCGGACTAGTGAATTACGAGCAGTACTTC. It is translated as CASSGLVNYEQYF.

V usage is TRBV29-1 and J usage is TRBJ2-7; D perhaps matches TRBD2 (7 bases). Germline CDR1 reads SQVTM; CDR2 reads ANQGSEA. The CDR3 has 14 amino acids. The germline V and J ends were trimmed by 2 bases and 1 base, with 12 bases remaining between them. The CDR3 nucleotides are TGCAGCGTTGAACGCAGGGGACTATCCTACGAGCAGTACTTC. Translated: CSVERRGLSYEQYF.

The rearrangement links TRBV28 to TRBJ2-7, with unresolved D. Trimming stripped 7 bases from V and 0 bases from J, with 13 bases between. The CDR3 consists of 14 residues. Germline assignment: CDR1 MDHEN and CDR2 SYDVKM. For the CDR3, the DNA is TGTGCCAGCACCCCGGTTTTTGTCTCCTACGAGCAGTACTTC. This sequence encodes CASTPVFVSYEQYF.

The chain uses TRBV9 and TRBJ1-1; 10 bases align to TRBD1. The CDR3 has 14 residues. V gave up 3 bases and J gave up 5 bases; unmatched junction bases: 4. Per germline, CDR1 SGDLS and CDR2 YYNGEE. CDR3 bases: TGTGCCAGCAGCGGACAGGGGGCGAGTACTGAAGCTTTCTTT. It codes for CASSGQGASTEAFF.

The chain is built from TRBV10-2 and TRBJ1-1; TRBD1 might be the D (6 bases). V gave up 2 bases and J gave up 7 bases, with 11 bases separating them. The germline V gene has CDR1 WSHSY and CDR2 SAAADI. The CDR3 covers 13 residues. The CDR3 here is CASSEPGAIEAFF. As DNA, the CDR3 is TGCGCCAGCAGTGAGCCGGGGGCAATTGAAGCTTTCTTT.

The rearrangement joins TRBV4-2 to TRBJ1-2; no reliable D call. The CDR3 has 14 amino acids. Germline V gene sequence: CDR1 LGHNA, CDR2 YNFKEQ. V was pared by 0 bases and J by 2 bases, with 7 bases between. The CDR3 loop is CASSQEKQNYGYTF. As DNA, the CDR3 is TGTGCCAGCAGCCAAGAAAAACAGAACTATGGCTACACCTTC.

In its sample, this clone was seen a few times. V is TRBV7-9 and J is TRBJ2-7; no clear D gene. Germline V gene lookup returns CDR1 SEHNR and CDR2 FQNEAQ (reference sequence). V was pared by 6 bases and J by 6 bases, with 15 bases between. The CDR3 runs to 13 residues. CDR3 sequence (DNA): TGTGCCAGCAGGGACGGGCTGGGCACCGAGCAGTACTTC. This translates into CASRDGLGTEQYF.

The chain joins TRBV5-6 to TRBJ1-2, with 8 bases identical to TRBD1. The CDR3 consists of 16 residues. With 3 bases clipped from V and 7 bases from J, the junction kept 14 bases outside the gene matches. CDR1 and CDR2 (germline): SGHDT, YYEEEE. The CDR3 here is CASSSSGQGVLGGYTF. The CDR3 nucleotides are TGTGCCAGCAGCTCATCCGGACAGGGTGTATTAGGTGGCTACACCTTC.

This chain uses TRBV11-2 with TRBJ2-5; 9 bases fit TRBD1. V lost 1 base and J lost 5; bases outside the gene matches: 5. Germline V CDR1 and CDR2: SGHAT, FQNNGV. This CDR3 comprises 15 residues. CDR3 loop: CASSLVGDRAETQYF. The CDR3 bases are TGTGCCAGCAGCTTAGTGGGGGACAGGGCTGAGACCCAGTACTTC.

This clone was seen only once. The gene calls are TRBV19 and TRBJ2-2; D may be TRBD1 or TRBD2 (5 bases each). Germline V gene sequence: CDR1 LNHDA, CDR2 SQIVND (reference sequence). The V end lost 3 bases, the J end lost 3 bases, and 8 bases lay between the germline ends. The CDR3 is made up of 14 amino acids. The CDR3 sequence is CASSMVGDTGELFF. The CDR3 DNA is TGTGCCAGTAGTATGGTGGGGGACACCGGGGAGCTGTTTTTT.

This rearrangement joins TRBV30 to TRBJ2-7; tentative D call: TRBD1 (6 bases). The CDR3 has 13 residues. The V gene lost 2 bases and the J gene lost 4 bases, with 12 bases spanning the gap. The germline V gene encodes CDR1 GTSNPN and CDR2 SVGIG (reference sequence). This CDR3 reads CAWSWGPSYEQYF. The CDR3, as DNA: TGTGCCTGGAGTTGGGGGCCCTCGTACGAGCAGTACTTC.

The genes are TRBV18 and TRBJ2-1; possibly TRBD1 for D (6 bases). Germline V CDR1 and CDR2: KGHSH, LQKENI. The CDR3 covers 15 residues. V dropped 3 bases and J dropped 12 bases, with 21 bases sitting between them. CDR3 sequence reads: CASSPTAYPVQGQFF. In DNA form, the CDR3 reads TGTGCCAGCTCACCCACCGCTTACCCTGTACAGGGGCAGTTCTTC.

The rearrangement links TRBV27 to TRBJ2-2; possibly TRBD1 for D (5 bases). Trimming left V 1 base short and J 1 base short, with 13 bases between. The CDR3 sequence is 17 residues long. Germline loops: CDR1 MNHEY, CDR2 SMNVEV (reference sequence). CDR3 sequence reads: CASSLFLVRGNTGELFF. For the CDR3, the DNA is TGTGCCAGCAGTTTATTTTTGGTTAGGGGGAACACCGGGGAGCTGTTTTTT.

The chain couples TRBV9 to TRBJ2-6; a weak D match, TRBD2 (5 bases). Trimming pared 2 bases from V and 0 bases from J, leaving 12 bases between. The CDR3 loop spans 17 amino acids. CDR1 SGDLS and CDR2 YYNGEE come from the germline V gene. CDR3 residues: CASSVGSETSGANVLTF. The CDR3 bases are TGTGCCAGCAGCGTGGGTAGCGAAACCTCTGGGGCCAACGTCCTGACTTTC. The full variable domain, completed using reference TRBV9 and TRBJ2-6, is DSGVTQTPKHLITATGQRVTLRCSPRSGDLSVYWYQQSLDQGLQFLIQYYNGEERAKGNILERFSAQQFPDLHSELNLSSLELGDSALYFCASSVGSETSGANVLTFGAGSRLTVL.

The chain links TRBV6-6 to TRBJ2-1; the D is unclear. CDR3 length: 11 amino acids. CDR1 is MNHNY and CDR2 is SVGAGI in the germline V gene (reference sequence). Trimming cost V 4 bases and J 9 bases, with 7 bases left between them. CDR3 residues: CASSFNTEQFF. CDR3 DNA sequence: TGTGCCAGCAGTTTTAACACTGAGCAGTTCTTC.

The chain has TRBV5-1 and TRBJ1-2; no clear D. CDR1 and CDR2 (germline): SGHRS, YFSETQ. This CDR3 is 13 amino acids long. Trimming left V 4 bases short and J 6 bases short, with 13 bases between. As DNA, the CDR3 is TGCGCCAGCAGCCCCCGGTGGGCGGATGGCTACACCTTC. Translated: CASSPRWADGYTF.

The chain combines TRBV6-1 with TRBJ2-7; D is unresolved. This CDR3 contains 13 residues. Germline values: CDR1 MNHNS, CDR2 SASEGT. V lost 1 base to trimming and J lost 0 bases, with 4 bases between them. As DNA, the CDR3 is TGTGCCAGCAGTGAAGGGCTCTCCTACGAGCAGTACTTC. It encodes CASSEGLSYEQYF.

This sequence joins TRBV27 and TRBJ2-2; 10 positions match TRBD2. V gave up 5 bases and J gave up 3 bases; unmatched junction bases: 6. The germline gives CDR1 MNHEY, CDR2 SMNVEV (reference sequence). The CDR3 spans 16 residues. For the CDR3, the DNA is TGTGCCAGCAGTACATTAGCGGGGGGATACACCGGGGAGCTGTTTTTT. Amino acids: CASSTLAGGYTGELFF.

The V and J genes are TRBV30 and TRBJ2-3; 10 bases align to TRBD2. Losses at the gene ends were 8 bases for V and 10 bases for J; bases not matched to a gene: 3. Looked up from germline, CDR1 is GTSNPN and CDR2 is SVGIG (reference sequence). This CDR3 contains 10 residues. The CDR3 DNA reads as TGTGCCGCTAGCGGGAGCTCGCAGTATTTT. Its translation is CAASGSSQYF.

The J gene is TRBJ2-1, the V gene TRBV29-1, with 11 bases lining up with TRBD2. Unmatched junction bases numbered 4, after V lost 3 bases and J lost 3 bases. There are 15 residues in the CDR3. Germline values: CDR1 SQVTM, CDR2 ANQGSEA. The CDR3 reads CSVETGLADYNEQFF. Here the CDR3 DNA reads TGCAGCGTTGAGACGGGACTAGCGGACTACAATGAGCAGTTCTTC.

This clone was counted once. The V and J genes are TRBV4-1 and TRBJ2-7; TRBD2 might be the D (5 bases). V lost 2 bases and J 4 bases, leaving 18 bases between the germline ends. The CDR3 sequence is 16 residues long. Per germline, CDR1 MGHRA and CDR2 YSYEKL. The CDR3 loop is CASSQRSGVFIYEQYF. CDR3 sequence (DNA): TGCGCCAGCAGCCAAAGGAGCGGAGTTTTTATATACGAGCAGTACTTC.

The V and J genes are TRBV2 and TRBJ1-1; 7 bases map to TRBD1. There are 12 residues in the CDR3. CDR1 SNHLY and CDR2 FYNNEI come from the germline V gene. V was clipped by 10 bases and J by 0 bases; unmatched bases: 2. This CDR3 reads CAKTGMNTEAFF. The CDR3 bases are TGTGCCAAGACAGGGATGAACACTGAAGCTTTCTTT.

The rearrangement joins TRBV12-1 to TRBJ2-3; the table's D gene call, TRBD2, was not cross checked with the DNA. TRBV12-1 is tagged as a pseudogene. This CDR3 contains 17 residues. CDR3 nucleotide sequence: TGTGCCAGCAGCCGCATAGTAGCGGGGGAAACCACAGATACGCAGTATTTT. This sequence encodes CASSRIVAGETTDTQYF.

This chain uses TRBV6-1 with TRBJ2-1; D is unresolved. Germline CDR1 and CDR2: MNHNS and SASEGT. The V end lost 3 bases, the J end lost 3 bases, and 3 bases lay between the germline ends. The length of the CDR3 is 12 residues. CDR3: CASSDYYNEQFF. The CDR3 coding sequence is TGTGCCAGCAGTGACTACTACAATGAGCAGTTCTTC.

This chain uses TRBV27 with TRBJ2-7; maybe TRBD1 (5 bases). CDR1 and CDR2 from the germline V gene are MNHEY and SMNVEV (reference sequence). This CDR3 spans 14 amino acids. The V end was cut by 3 bases, the J end by 4 bases, with 13 bases between. The CDR3 nucleotides read TGTGCCAGCAGTTTTACAGGCAAAGGGTACGAGCAGTACTTC. Amino acid sequence: CASSFTGKGYEQYF.

The chain joins TRBV2 to TRBJ2-7; D is perhaps TRBD1 or TRBD2 (5 bases each). The CDR3 contains 13 residues. V lost 5 bases and J 4 bases, leaving 12 bases between the germline ends. CDR1 and CDR2 (germline): SNHLY, FYNNEI. CDR3 nucleotides: TGTGCCAGCAGTCGAGGGGTCGGTTACGAGCAGTACTTC. It translates to CASSRGVGYEQYF. The complete variable domain, with remaining parts taken from reference TRBV2 and TRBJ2-7, reads EPEVTQTPSHQVTQMGQEVILRCVPISNHLYFYWYRQILGQKVEFLVSFYNNEISEKSEIFDDQFSVERPDGSNFTLKIRSTKLEDSAMYFCASSRGVGYEQYFGPGTRLTVT.

The chain couples TRBV30 to TRBJ2-5; tentatively, D is TRBD2 (6 bases). Deletions cut 4 bases from V and 4 bases from J, with 19 bases between. CDR1 and CDR2 from the germline V gene are GTSNPN and SVGIG (reference sequence). The CDR3 totals 15 residues. The CDR3 coding sequence is TGTGCCTGGATCGGAGGGACCCGAGGAGGAGAGACCCAGTACTTC. This encodes CAWIGGTRGGETQYF.

This clone was seen more than once but under ten times. V and J are TRBV10-2 and TRBJ1-1; D gene ambiguous. The CDR3 runs 14 residues. CDR1 is WSHSY and CDR2 is SAAADI in the germline V gene. Trimming took 5 bases from V and 0 from J, leaving 10 bases between them. Here the CDR3 reads CASSLDGMNTEAFF. The CDR3 nucleotides are TGCGCCAGCAGTTTGGACGGTATGAACACTGAAGCTTTCTTT.

The gene calls are TRBV30 and TRBJ1-5, with D perhaps TRBD1 (5 bases). CDR3 length: 13 amino acids. Germline V gives CDR1 GTSNPN, CDR2 SVGIG (reference sequence). V was clipped by 2 bases and J by 4 bases, with 9 bases between them. CDR3: CAWSHGGNQPQHF. As DNA, the CDR3 is TGTGCCTGGAGTCACGGGGGAAATCAGCCCCAGCATTTT.